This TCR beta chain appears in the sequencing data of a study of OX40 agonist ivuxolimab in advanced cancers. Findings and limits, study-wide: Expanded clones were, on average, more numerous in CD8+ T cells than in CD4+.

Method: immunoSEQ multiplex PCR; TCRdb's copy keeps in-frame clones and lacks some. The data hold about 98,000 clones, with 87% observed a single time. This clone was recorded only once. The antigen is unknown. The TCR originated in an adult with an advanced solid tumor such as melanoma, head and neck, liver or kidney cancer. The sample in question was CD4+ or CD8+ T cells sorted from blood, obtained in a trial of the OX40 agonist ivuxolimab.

The CDR3 loop is CASSMDRNTEAFF. In DNA form, the CDR3 reads TGTGCCAGTAGTATGGACAGGAACACTGAAGCTTTCTTT. The J gene is TRBJ1-1, the V gene TRBV19, with D tentatively TRBD1 (6 bases). Germline CDR1 LNHDA, CDR2 SQIVND (reference sequence). The CDR3 length is 13 residues. Trimming took 3 bases from V and 1 from J, leaving 6 bases between them.